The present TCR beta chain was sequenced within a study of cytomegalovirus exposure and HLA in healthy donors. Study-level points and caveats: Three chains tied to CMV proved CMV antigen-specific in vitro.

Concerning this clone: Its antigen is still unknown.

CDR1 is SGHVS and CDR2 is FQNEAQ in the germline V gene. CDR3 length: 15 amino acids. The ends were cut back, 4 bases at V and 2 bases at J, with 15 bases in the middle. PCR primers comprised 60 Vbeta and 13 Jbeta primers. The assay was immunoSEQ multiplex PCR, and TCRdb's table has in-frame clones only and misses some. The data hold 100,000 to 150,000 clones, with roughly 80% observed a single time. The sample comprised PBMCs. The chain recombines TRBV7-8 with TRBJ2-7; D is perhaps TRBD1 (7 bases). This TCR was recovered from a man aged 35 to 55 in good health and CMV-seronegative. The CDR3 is CASSSQGGSPYEQYF. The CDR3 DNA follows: TGTGCCAGCAGCTCCCAGGGGGGATCCCCCTACGAGCAGTACTTC.